This entry concerns a single T cell receptor beta chain. What it binds is not known. TCRbeta library construction was performed incorporating unique molecular identifiers. Using its own MiXCR run on the PCR reads, TCRdb lists one record per CDR3 protein. The sample carries a few hundred thousand distinct CDR3 sequences, 15% to 20% recorded once. The data belong to a study of T-cell reconstitution after alpha-beta-depleted transplantation in children. Study-level points and caveats: Where alpha-beta T cells came from about two months after transplant was reportedly several hundred expanded graft clones. Surviving recipient T cells and thymic progenitors underlay high day-60 TCRbeta diversity in some patients. By one year post-transplant, T-cell counts and diversity largely arose from T cells that were newly produced.

V was pared by 5 bases and J by 3 bases, with 17 bases between. In germline, CDR1 is MDHEN, CDR2 SYDVKM. This CDR3 is built from 17 residues. The V call is TRBV28, the J call TRBJ1-6, with D perhaps TRBD1 (6 bases). The clonotype was recovered from a boy younger than two who had a stem cell transplant for Wiskott-Aldrich syndrome, so the T cells may come from the graft donor. The sample here was PBMCs, mostly from graft donor cells, taken 360 days after TCRalphabeta/CD19-depleted stem cell transplant. The CDR3 reads CASSQGKGGGYNSPLHF. CDR3 nucleotide sequence: TGTGCCAGCAGTCAAGGGAAAGGGGGTGGCTATAATTCACCCCTCCACTTT.